What follows describes a single T cell receptor (beta chain). This receptor's antigen is unknown. No quality values exist for individual bases; no much larger clone is one base distant. From the germline V gene (reference sequence), CDR1 is MNHEY and CDR2 is SMNVEV. Here V drops 5 bases and J drops 0 bases, and the junction holds 8 bases not matched to any gene. CDR3 length: 18 amino acids, cysteine to phenylalanine. Only the CDR3 region is kept as DNA, spanning 54 bases read in frame from base 1. Memory CD4+ T cells, defined as all CD4+ cells except CD45RA+CCR7+CD95- naive cells, were FACS-sorted on a FACSAria III to over 95% purity. Healthy donor blood was obtained from blood donation centers in Switzerland. Total CD4+ T cells and monocytes were enriched by positive selection with CD4 and CD14 magnetic microbeads. CD8+, CD14+, CD16+, CD56+, CD19+ and CD25-bright cells were excluded prior to sorting. In a couple of blood donors, total memory CD4+ T cells were sequenced directly ex vivo to assess in vivo expansion of bacteria-reactive clonotypes. Isolation of peripheral blood mononuclear cells from donor blood was performed with Ficoll-Paque Plus.

This sample stems from a study of human CD4 T cells and Enterobacteriaceae (dated by TCRdb to about 2020). The investigation overall reported the following: In ex vivo samples, clonotypes with broad cross-reactivity seemed more expanded than specific clonotypes, as 11 of 19 and most of the roughly 30 fell within the top 5%. The reactivity of ex vivo clonotypes was inferred solely through the matching of nucleotide sequences to CFSE-low cultures from the same donors.

Ex vivo total memory CD4+ samples were sequenced at deep level, with detection sensitivity of one cell in 200,000. The QIAamp DNA Micro Kit was used to extract genomic DNA from cell pellets, and the quantity and purity of the genomic DNA were checked by spectrophotometry. TCR Vbeta CDR3 regions were amplified with the immunoSEQ multiplex PCR assay. Sequencing of amplicons was performed on the Illumina HiSeq platform. The retrieved sequences were 87 nucleotides long and included the CDR3 region. Regarding the original processing steps: A clonotype was defined as a unique productive TCR Vbeta nucleotide sequence and was quantified by productive template frequency from ImmunoSEQ Analyzer V3.0. A threshold at the top 5th percentile of each frequency-ranked repertoire was used to define expanded clonotypes. The R package fossil was used to compute repertoire overlap as Chao-Jaccard, and the R package MASS was used to visualize the overlap by nonmetric multidimensional scaling. TCRdb mirrors the immuneACCESS table, restricted to in-frame sequences. Some clones are absent from its copies; in checked studies, under half trace to an unresolved V gene, and the reason for the others is unknown. The V and J calls and clone size come from that table; D and trimming were worked out from the DNA. This sample has about 29,000 clones in its table, and roughly 79% of those were observed once. Of the sample, approximately 1.5% is held by the ten largest clones.

Sequenced sample: memory CD4+ T cells from blood. The sample's cell subset or site, from its label and the paper: total memory CD4 T cells sorted directly ex vivo, unstimulated. This receptor was identified in a human donor in good health. The chain is made from TRBV27 and TRBJ2-1; TRBD2 aligns with 12 central bases. At the DNA level, the sequence is TGTGCCAGCAGTCCGACTAGCGGGAGATTAAGCTCCTACAATGAGCAGTTCTTC. Translation gives CASSPTSGRLSSYNEQFF.